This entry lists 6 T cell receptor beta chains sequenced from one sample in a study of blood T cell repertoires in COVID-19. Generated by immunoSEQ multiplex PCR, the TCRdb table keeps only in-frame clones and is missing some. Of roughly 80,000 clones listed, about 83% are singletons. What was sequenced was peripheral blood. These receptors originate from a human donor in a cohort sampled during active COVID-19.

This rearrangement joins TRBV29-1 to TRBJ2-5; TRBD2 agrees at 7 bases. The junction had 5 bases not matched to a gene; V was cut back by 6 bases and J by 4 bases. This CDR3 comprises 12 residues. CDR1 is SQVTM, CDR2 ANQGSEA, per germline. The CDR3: CSVGLVAETQYF. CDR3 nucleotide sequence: TGCAGCGTAGGACTAGTGGCAGAGACCCAGTACTTC.

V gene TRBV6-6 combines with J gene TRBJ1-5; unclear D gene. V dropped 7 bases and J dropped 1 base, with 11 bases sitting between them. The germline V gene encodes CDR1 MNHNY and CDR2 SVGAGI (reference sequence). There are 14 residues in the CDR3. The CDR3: CASIEGRSNQPQHF. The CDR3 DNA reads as TGTGCCAGCATTGAGGGTAGGAGCAATCAGCCCCAGCATTTT.

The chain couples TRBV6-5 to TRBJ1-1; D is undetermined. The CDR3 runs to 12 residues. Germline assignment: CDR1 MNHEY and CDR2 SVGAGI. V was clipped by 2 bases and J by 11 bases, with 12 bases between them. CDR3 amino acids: CASSYPGSGAFF. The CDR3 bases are TGTGCCAGCAGTTACCCGGGTTCTGGGGCTTTCTTT.

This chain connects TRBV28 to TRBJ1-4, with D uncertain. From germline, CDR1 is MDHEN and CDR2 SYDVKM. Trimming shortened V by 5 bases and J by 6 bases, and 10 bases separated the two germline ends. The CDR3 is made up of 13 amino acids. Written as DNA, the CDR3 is TGTGCCAGCAGTCCCCAGCAGGATGAAAAACTGTTTTTT. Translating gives CASSPQQDEKLFF.

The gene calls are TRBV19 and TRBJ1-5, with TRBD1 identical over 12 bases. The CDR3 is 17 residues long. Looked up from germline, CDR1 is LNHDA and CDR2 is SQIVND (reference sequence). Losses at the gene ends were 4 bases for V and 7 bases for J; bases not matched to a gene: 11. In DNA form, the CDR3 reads TGTGCCAGTAGTAAGAGAAGGGACAGGGGGCAAGGACAGCCCCAGCATTTT. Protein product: CASSKRRDRGQGQPQHF.

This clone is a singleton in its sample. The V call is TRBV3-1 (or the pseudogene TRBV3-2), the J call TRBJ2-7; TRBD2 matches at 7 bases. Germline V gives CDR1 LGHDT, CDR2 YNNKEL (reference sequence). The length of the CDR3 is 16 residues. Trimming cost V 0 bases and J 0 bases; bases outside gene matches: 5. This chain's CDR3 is CASSQDSLADSYEQYF. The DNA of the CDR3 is TGTGCCAGCAGCCAAGACAGTCTAGCGGACTCCTACGAGCAGTACTTC.